The subject of this entry is one TCR beta chain. This clonotype has a handful of counts. No cognate antigen has been identified for it. The record has no base qualities; no much larger clone is one base away. Libraries were constructed by 5' RACE. The listed sequencing device is Illumina HiSeq 2000. Template switching added a universal primer binding site, and the final cDNA carried a unique molecular identifier that allowed TCR cDNA molecules to be counted accurately. Specific primers in the conserved constant-segment region were used to synthesize first-strand cDNA for TCR alpha and beta chains. Each cDNA library was double barcoded, with a SMART-Mk sample barcode plus Illumina barcodes, to control for contamination. Two successive PCR steps introduced TruSeq adapter sequences along with Illumina sample barcodes. The Illumina HiSeq platform was used with custom primers to sequence TCR alpha and beta cDNA libraries. The study's own analysis went as follows. Unique molecular identifiers were extracted from raw reads with MiGEC, and CDR3 positions were determined with MiXCR. Recombination models were inferred per individual with the repgenHMM and IGoR tools using an EM algorithm. The tcR package in R was used for shared clonotype analysis, with sharing normalized by the product of cloneset sizes. Out-of-frame nonproductive sequences were analyzed to study raw recombination free of thymic and clonal selection effects. TCRdb trimmed public reads at Q25 via fastp, called clones via MiXCR and kept in-frame beta chains. Records with the same CDR3 protein are collapsed into one entry carrying the most frequent genes and DNA. The V and J calls reflect TCRdb's pipeline rather than the authors' work. The sample has 500,000 to 600,000 distinct CDR3 sequences on record, roughly a fifth of them singletons. Around 0.9% of the sample lies in the top ten.

Every donor in the study was a healthy Caucasian. Three pairs of female monozygotic twins, all aged roughly 18 to 29 years, were included in the twin cohort. CD4+ and CD8+ T cell populations were isolated with positive isolation kits from Invitrogen. A distance of 12 bases separates the germline ends of V and J, which lose 3 bases and 4 bases respectively. The CDR3 numbers 15 residues from cysteine through phenylalanine. Only the CDR3 part of the read is kept: 45 bases, read in frame from the first base. The germline V gene (reference sequence) specifies SEHNR as CDR1 and FQNEAQ as CDR2. These data come from a study of identical twins (dated by TCRdb to the mid-2010s). In the study overall: To test whether fetal clonotypes persist, this study deep-sequenced TCR alpha and beta repertoires from monozygotic twins, from unrelated adults of various ages, and from cord blood. To rule out contamination, replicate twin experiments were performed at different times with different library preparation protocols.

Broader findings and caveats from the paper: Fewer insertions were carried by abundant cord blood beta clonotypes, a similar but weaker trend appeared in young adult naive repertoires, and no such trend appeared in memory repertoires. Compared with coincidental sharing between unrelated individuals, an excess of low generation-probability sequences was observed among out-of-frame TCR alpha sequences shared between twins. Excess twin sharing in beta out-of-frame sequences was weaker because fewer shared sequences lowered the signal-to-noise ratio. Zero-insertion analyses could be partly confounded by invariant T cells such as MAIT and iNKT, though diverse VJ usage argued against such confounding for most clonotypes. In monozygotic twins, recombination models systematically underestimated out-of-frame TCR alpha sharing, but the models matched the sharing seen between unrelated individuals. Because the same donors could not be followed over many years, the conclusions relied on cross-sectional statistical analysis.

These same data were also listed under a study on T cells expressing NK-cell markers. According to the second study: TCR beta-chain repertoires were profiled in sorted CD3+CD56+NKG2C+, CD3+CD56+NKG2C- and CD3+CD56-NKG2C+ T-cell subsets from eight donors. Among the eight sequenced donors, only one was HCMV-seronegative, while the other seven were HCMV-seropositive. To restrict sorting to alphabetaTCR-expressing T cells, an anti-gammadeltaTCR antibody was added in several experiments. In over 5 donors, the dominant CD3+CD56+NKG2C+ clonotypes were among the top 10 CD8+ clonotypes and accounted for about 1.0-7.5% of CD8+ T cells. Those dominant clonotypes were again the most abundant among CD3+CD56-NKG2C+ cells in several donors, at about 28.3-65%. Whether the expanded NKG2C-expressing T cell clones were specific for HCMV antigens was left unclear. The eight sequenced donors were randomly selected healthy volunteers, three men and five women. HCMV serostatus was determined by detecting HCMV-specific IgG in serum with a commercial ELISA kit. MIGEC was used to demultiplex reads and group reads by UMI, and MiTCR was used to assemble and quantify clonotypes. To exclude erroneous sequences, any TCR cDNA sequence not supported by at least two reads was discarded. The tcR package was used for downstream repertoire analysis, with clonotypes matched between fractions based on CDR3 nucleotide sequence plus V segment. VDJmatch was used to annotate antigen specificity against VDJdb, with one amino acid substitution allowed in CDR3.

The receptor comes from a woman under 30 in good health. The sequenced material came from CD4+ T cells sorted from blood. This receptor chain uses TRBV7-9 and TRBJ1-4; the D gene is unclear. Read as DNA, the sequence is TGTGCCAGCAGCTTCGGAAACAGCCGTAATGAAAAACTGTTTTTT. Its amino acids are CASSFGNSRNEKLFF. Reference TRBV7-9 and TRBJ1-4 genes cover what lies past the CDR3, so the full variable domain is DTGVSQNPRHKITKRGQNVTFRCDPISEHNRLYWYRQTLGQGPEFLTYFQNEAQLEKSRLLSDRFSAERPKGSFSTLEIQRTEQGDSAMYLCASSFGNSRNEKLFFGSGTQLSVL.